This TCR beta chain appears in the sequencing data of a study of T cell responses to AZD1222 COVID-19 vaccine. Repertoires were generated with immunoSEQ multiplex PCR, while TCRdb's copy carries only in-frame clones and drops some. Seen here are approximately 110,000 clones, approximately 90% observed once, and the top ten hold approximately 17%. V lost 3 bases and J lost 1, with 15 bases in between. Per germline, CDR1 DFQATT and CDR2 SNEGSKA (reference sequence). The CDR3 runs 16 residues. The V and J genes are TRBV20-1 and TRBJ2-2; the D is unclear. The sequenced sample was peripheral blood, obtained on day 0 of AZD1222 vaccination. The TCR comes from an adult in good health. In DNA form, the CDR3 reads TGCAGTGCTAGTCTCAGGTTTAACCAGAACACCGGGGAGCTGTTTTTT. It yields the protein CSASLRFNQNTGELFF.